These 28 T cell receptor beta chains share one sample of origin, sequenced in a study of blood T cells in healthy people across ages. Next came a second PCR, run for about 7 to 12 cycles, which used a sample-barcoded 5' primer along with a J-beta primer mix. TCRdb re-called the 5' RACE reads with MiXCR, one entry per CDR3 protein. The table shows fewer than 2,000,000 distinct CDR3 sequences, with about 35% occurring only once. The sequencing input was blood. These TCRs come from a woman in her twenties or thirties in good health.

The chain recombines TRBV7-2 with TRBJ2-5, with D hard to call. Germline assignment: CDR1 SGHTA and CDR2 FQGNSA. The CDR3 length is 15 residues. The V and J ends lost 1 base and 11 bases respectively, with 20 bases between them. The CDR3 loop reads CASSLDASVYGEQYF. The CDR3, as DNA: TGTGCCAGCAGCTTAGACGCCAGCGTGTATGGTGAGCAGTACTTC.

The rearrangement uses TRBV27 and TRBJ2-7; D may match TRBD1 or TRBD2 (6 bases each). Trimming took 5 bases from V and 4 from J, leaving 24 bases between them. CDR1 and CDR2 from the germline V gene are MNHEY and SMNVEV (reference sequence). The CDR3 spans 17 residues. DNA for the CDR3: TGTGCCAGCAGTCTCCTCACCCCGACAGGCCGGGGGTACGAGCAGTACTTC. Translating it yields CASSLLTPTGRGYEQYF.

Turning to this clonotype: The junction and the germline gene differ at one end; a read error may be behind it. The chain couples TRBV2 to TRBJ2-7, with 9 bases that match TRBD2. Germline CDR1 reads SNHLY; CDR2 reads FYNNEI. This CDR3 spans 13 amino acids. CDR3 nucleotides: TGTGCCAGCAGCGAAGCGGGGGGCTTGCAGCAGTACTTC. Amino acids: CASSEAGGLQQYF.

This clonotype was recorded a few times. The rearrangement uses TRBV7-9 and TRBJ1-2; D is uncertain. The germline V gene encodes CDR1 SEHNR and CDR2 FQNEAQ (reference sequence). The CDR3 is made up of 13 amino acids. V lost 5 bases and J lost 4, with 11 bases in between. This CDR3 reads CASSEEVSYGYTF. The CDR3 region has the DNA TGTGCCAGCAGCGAAGAGGTTTCCTATGGCTACACCTTC.

Many counts were recorded for this clonotype. The gene calls are TRBV6-7 and TRBJ2-7, with D possibly TRBD1 on 5 matching bases. TRBV6-7 is an ORF, with its function uncertain. The CDR3 consists of 12 residues. V lost 10 bases to trimming and J lost 6 bases, with 16 bases between them. CDR3 sequence (DNA): TGTGCCAACCCTTGGGGCCCGAGCGAGCAGTACTTC. Protein product: CANPWGPSEQYF.

This clonotype was detected a few times. The chain uses TRBV7-3 and TRBJ2-1, with TRBD2 identical over 13 bases. The CDR3 runs 13 residues. J was trimmed by 12 bases and V by 5 bases; bases with no gene match: 4. Germline CDR1 SGHTA, CDR2 FQGTGA. This chain's CDR3 is CASSITSGGAQFF. CDR3 nucleotides: TGTGCCAGCAGCATCACTAGCGGGGGGGCGCAGTTCTTC.

This clonotype has only a few counts. The chain employs TRBV9 and TRBJ2-7; D gene unclear. This CDR3 comprises 15 residues. The V and J ends lost 0 bases and 2 bases respectively, with 12 bases between them. CDR1 is SGDLS, CDR2 YYNGEE, per germline. The CDR3 DNA reads TGTGCCAGCAGCGTAGAAGGCGGTCAACCCTACGAGCAGTACTTC. The encoded protein is CASSVEGGQPYEQYF. Supplemented by reference TRBV9 and TRBJ2-7, the full variable domain reads DSGVTQTPKHLITATGQRVTLRCSPRSGDLSVYWYQQSLDQGLQFLIQYYNGEERAKGNILERFSAQQFPDLHSELNLSSLELGDSALYFCASSVEGGQPYEQYFGPGTRLTVT.

A few counts support this clonotype. The chain carries TRBV12-3 or TRBV12-4 and TRBJ1-2; the match to TRBD1 covers 8 bases. The CDR3 runs 17 residues. Trimming cost V 6 bases and J 7 bases; bases outside gene matches: 19. The CDR3 spells CASRLAWDVQGASGYTF. The CDR3 coding sequence is TGTGCCAGCAGACTTGCGTGGGATGTTCAGGGGGCGAGTGGCTACACCTTC.

The CDR3 region has the DNA TGCAGTGCCAAAAGGACAGGGTATGGCTACACCTTC. Translation gives CSAKRTGYGYTF. The chain links TRBV20-1 to TRBJ1-2, with TRBD1 matching 8 bases. The germline gives CDR1 DFQATT, CDR2 SNEGSKA (reference sequence). The CDR3 has 12 amino acids. J was trimmed by 5 bases and V by 6 bases; bases with no gene match: 5.

A remark on this clonotype: A read error may produce the germline difference seen at one junction end. The chain is built from TRBV7-9 and TRBJ2-6; weak D call: TRBD1 (6 bases). Germline-derived CDR1 and CDR2 are SEHNR and FQNEAQ (reference sequence). CDR3 length: 16 amino acids. For the CDR3, the DNA is TGTGCCAGCAACTTACGTCAGGGGTTCGGGGCCAACGTCCTGACTTTC. It codes for CASNLRQGFGANVLTF.

This clonotype was counted a few times. The genes are TRBV15 and TRBJ1-2; perhaps TRBD1 as D (5 bases). The V gene's germline CDR1 is LNHNV and CDR2 YYDKDF (reference sequence). V lost 1 base, J lost 8 bases, and 17 bases lay in between. This CDR3 comprises 15 residues. DNA for the CDR3: TGTGCCACCAGCAGAGGGGCCCCCGAAGGGGCCGGCTACACCTTC. It is translated as CATSRGAPEGAGYTF.

This clonotype was seen a handful of times. The chain is built from TRBV2 and TRBJ2-7; 9 nucleotides line up with TRBD1. V lost 2 bases, J lost 4 bases, and 6 bases stayed unmatched. This CDR3 comprises 15 residues. CDR1 and CDR2 (germline): SNHLY, FYNNEI. The CDR3 protein is CASSELGTGPYEQYF. The CDR3 DNA follows: TGTGCCAGCAGTGAATTAGGGACAGGGCCGTACGAGCAGTACTTC.

This clonotype has only a few counts. The chain employs TRBV4-1 and TRBJ2-2; TRBD2 aligns across 12 bases. Trimming took 3 bases from V and 3 from J; bases not matched to a gene: 8. The CDR3 spans 18 residues. Germline CDR1 reads MGHRA; CDR2 reads YSYEKL. The CDR3 sequence: CASSHPRTSGMYTGELFF. CDR3 coding DNA: TGCGCCAGCAGCCACCCTCGGACTAGCGGGATGTACACCGGGGAGCTGTTTTTT.

This clonotype was seen ten or more times. This chain connects TRBV5-1 to TRBJ2-1; 7 bases align to TRBD2. V trimming: 2 bases; J trimming: 2 bases; junction bases outside the gene matches: 4. Germline CDR1 is SGHRS and CDR2 is YFSETQ. This CDR3 contains 15 residues. The CDR3 protein is CASSLSGETYNEQFF. The CDR3 nucleotides read TGCGCCAGCAGCTTAAGCGGGGAAACCTACAATGAGCAGTTCTTC. The variable domain in full, completed from reference TRBV5-1 and TRBJ2-1, reads KAGVTQTPRYLIKTRGQQVTLSCSPISGHRSVSWYQQTPGQGLQFLFEYFSETQRNKGNFPGRFSGRQFSNSRSEMNVSTLELGDSALYLCASSLSGETYNEQFFGPGTRLTVL.

This clonotype has a handful of counts. This CDR3 reads CASRPDRGGEQYF. Written as DNA, the CDR3 is TGTGCCAGCAGACCGGACAGGGGGGGCGAGCAGTACTTC. This chain connects TRBV12-3 or TRBV12-4 to TRBJ2-7, with 10 bases matching TRBD1. Trimming removed 6 bases from V and 6 bases from J; junction bases left unmatched: 5. CDR3 length: 13 amino acids.

DNA of the CDR3: TGCGCCAGCATGGACCTTAATGAAAAACTGTTTTTT. It codes for CASMDLNEKLFF. The rearrangement links TRBV10-2 to TRBJ1-4; D call uncertain. Trimming pared 7 bases from V and 4 bases from J, leaving 7 bases between. CDR3 length: 12 residues. Germline V gene data show CDR1 as WSHSY and CDR2 as SAAADI.

Here the CDR3 reads CASRLRGTDIYEQYF. DNA for the CDR3: TGTGCCAGCAGACTCCGCGGGACAGACATCTACGAGCAGTACTTC. The chain carries TRBV6-1 and TRBJ2-7; D may be TRBD1 (7 bases). V was clipped by 6 bases and J by 3 bases, with 18 bases between them. This CDR3 has 15 amino acids. Germline-derived CDR1 and CDR2 are MNHNS and SASEGT.

The chain couples TRBV10-3 to TRBJ1-5, with 7 positions matching TRBD1. This CDR3 spans 19 amino acids. V was clipped by 2 bases and J by 2 bases; unmatched bases: 15. Germline V gene data show CDR1 as ENHRY and CDR2 as SYGVKD. In DNA, the CDR3 is TGTGCCATCAGTGAGACTTGGGACAGCAGCCGGGGTGGCAATCAGCCCCAGCATTTT. Translation gives CAISETWDSSRGGNQPQHF.

With regard to this clonotype: Relative to the germline gene, one junction end is altered; a read error may explain this. The chain employs TRBV28 and TRBJ2-7, with 9 nucleotides matching TRBD1. Germline CDR1 and CDR2: MDHEN and SYDVKM. CDR3 length: 17 amino acids. The CDR3 reads CASSLTYPGQGSCEQYF. In nucleotides, the CDR3 is TGTGCCAGCAGTTTGACATATCCGGGACAGGGATCCTGCGAGCAGTACTTC.

The J gene is TRBJ1-5, the V gene TRBV6-1; D gene unclear. The CDR3 is 16 amino acids. The germline CDR1 and CDR2 sequences are MNHNS and SASEGT. Between the trimmed V and J ends, which lost 6 bases and 0 bases, there was a span of 15 bases. The chain's CDR3 is CASRELTVYSNQPQHF. The CDR3 DNA sequence: TGTGCCAGCAGAGAATTGACGGTTTATAGCAATCAGCCCCAGCATTTT.

On this clonotype: A junction boundary mismatches the germline segment, possibly from a read error. The chain carries TRBV9 and TRBJ1-4; D unclear. Germline V gene data show CDR1 as SGDLS and CDR2 as YYNGEE. CDR3 length equals 14 residues. The CDR3 bases are TGTGCCAGCGGCGTAGGGCGGAGCAGTGAAAAACTGTTTTTT. It encodes CASGVGRSSEKLFF.

This clonotype has more than one count but fewer than ten. This rearrangement joins TRBV4-1 to TRBJ2-7, with 13 nucleotides matching TRBD2. The CDR3 is 20 amino acids. Germline CDR1 is MGHRA and CDR2 is YSYEKL. V lost 0 bases to trimming and J lost 7 bases; unmatched junction nucleotides: 18. Written as DNA, the CDR3 is TGCGCCAGCAGCCAAGATCAACTAGCGGGAGGGCCAAGCCCCTACAATGAGCAGTACTTC. Amino acid sequence: CASSQDQLAGGPSPYNEQYF.

This clonotype showed up just a few times. This chain joins TRBV5-6 and TRBJ2-3, with D maybe TRBD1 (7 bases). The CDR3 length is 16 residues. Trimming shortened V by 0 bases and J by 5 bases, and 16 bases separated the two germline ends. CDR1 is SGHDT, CDR2 YYEEEE, per germline. Written as DNA, the CDR3 is TGTGCCAGCAGCTTGGGCCCAGGGGGGAATGGAGATACGCAGTATTTT. It codes for CASSLGPGGNGDTQYF.

This clonotype was seen repeatedly, ten times or more. The chain joins TRBV7-9 to TRBJ2-7, with D possibly being TRBD1 or TRBD2 (5 bases each). CDR1 is SEHNR, CDR2 FQNEAQ, per germline (reference sequence). The CDR3 loop spans 17 amino acids. V shed 5 bases and J shed 3 bases, with 23 bases lying between them. DNA for the CDR3: TGTGCCAGCAGCCAATCCCCTGGGTCAGGGAGCGACTACGAGCAGTACTTC. It is translated as CASSQSPGSGSDYEQYF.

In nucleotides, the CDR3 is TGTGCCTGGACCCCGACAGGTAACGAGCAGTACTTC. It codes for CAWTPTGNEQYF. This rearrangement joins TRBV30 to TRBJ2-4, with a weak D call TRBD1 (6 bases). The J call is doubtful: the DNA matches TRBJ2-7 better. Germline lookup yields CDR1 GTSNPN and CDR2 SVGIG (reference sequence). The CDR3 covers 12 residues.

This clonotype was seen a handful of times. CDR3 DNA: TGTGCCAGCAGCGCTAGGACAGGGGCTTCCCTCGGGAACGAGCAGTACTTC. It is translated as CASSARTGASLGNEQYF. The chain employs TRBV7-9 and TRBJ2-7; 9 nucleotides match TRBD1. Germline V CDR1 and CDR2: SEHNR, FQNEAQ (reference sequence). The V and J ends lost 5 bases and 5 bases, in that order; junction bases with no gene match: 16. The CDR3 extends over 17 amino acids.

The chain carries TRBV3-1 and TRBJ1-1, with D maybe TRBD1 (6 bases). Looked up from germline, CDR1 is LGHDT and CDR2 is YNNKEL (reference sequence). V was pared by 4 bases and J by 2 bases, with 11 bases between. The CDR3 spans 14 residues. CDR3 residues: CASSRSRGNTEAFF. In DNA form, the CDR3 reads TGTGCCAGCAGCCGCTCCAGGGGAAACACTGAAGCTTTCTTT.

J is TRBJ2-1 and V is TRBV9, with TRBD1 identical over 9 bases. Trimming cost V 4 bases and J 8 bases; bases outside gene matches: 7. CDR1 and CDR2 from the germline V gene are SGDLS and YYNGEE. The CDR3 has 14 amino acids. This chain's CDR3 is CASSRGQGHHEQFF. The CDR3, as DNA: TGTGCCAGCAGCAGGGGACAGGGACACCATGAGCAGTTCTTC.